This TCR beta chain derives from a study of T cell responses to AZD1222 COVID-19 vaccine. Some second doses came at about 4 weeks and others at about 12 weeks; these were pooled. This clone was observed a single time. Measured with immunoSEQ multiplex PCR; TCRdb has only the in-frame clones, and not every one. The sample has 250,000 to 300,000 clones; about 94% are singletons. This CDR3 is 15 amino acids long. Per germline, CDR1 MDHEN and CDR2 SYDVKM. Trimming stripped 6 bases from V and 4 bases from J, with 18 bases between. The source of this sequence is an adult who received the AZD1222 COVID-19 vaccine. Material: peripheral blood, obtained 28 days after the second AZD1222 dose. This sequence joins TRBV28 and TRBJ1-1, with D hard to call. The CDR3 here is CASSSQIWEGTEAFF. CDR3 DNA sequence: TGTGCCAGCAGCAGCCAAATATGGGAGGGCACTGAAGCTTTCTTT. The full variable domain, in which reference TRBV28 and TRBJ1-1 provide the parts outside the CDR3, is DVKVTQSSRYLVKRTGEKVFLECVQDMDHENMFWYRQDPGLGLRLIYFSYDVKMKEKGDIPEGYSVSREKKERFSLILESASTNQTSMYLCASSSQIWEGTEAFFGQGTRLTVV.